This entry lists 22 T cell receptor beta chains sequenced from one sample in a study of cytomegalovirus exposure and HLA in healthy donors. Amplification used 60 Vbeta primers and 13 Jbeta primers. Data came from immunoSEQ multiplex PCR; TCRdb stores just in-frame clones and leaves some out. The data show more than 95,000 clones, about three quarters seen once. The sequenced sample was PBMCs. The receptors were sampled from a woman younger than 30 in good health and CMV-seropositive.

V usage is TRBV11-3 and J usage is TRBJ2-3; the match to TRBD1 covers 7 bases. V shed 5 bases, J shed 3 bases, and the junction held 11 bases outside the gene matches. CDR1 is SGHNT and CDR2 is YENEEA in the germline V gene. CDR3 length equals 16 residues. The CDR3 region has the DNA TGTGCCAGCAGCCCAACGACAGGGACCGGTACAGATACGCAGTATTTT. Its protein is CASSPTTGTGTDTQYF. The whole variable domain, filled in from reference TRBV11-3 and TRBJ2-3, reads EAGVVQSPRYKIIEKKQPVAFWCNPISGHNTLYWYLQNLGQGPELLIRYENEEAVDDSQLPKDRFSAERLKGVDSTLKIQPAELGDSAVYLCASSPTTGTGTDTQYFGPGTRLTVL.

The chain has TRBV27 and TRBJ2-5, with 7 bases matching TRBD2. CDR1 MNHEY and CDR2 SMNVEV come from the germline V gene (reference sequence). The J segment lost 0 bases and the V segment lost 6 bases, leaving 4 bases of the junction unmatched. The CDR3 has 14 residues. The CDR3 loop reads CASRTGTNQETQYF. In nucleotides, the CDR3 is TGTGCCAGCAGGACTGGGACTAACCAAGAGACCCAGTACTTC.

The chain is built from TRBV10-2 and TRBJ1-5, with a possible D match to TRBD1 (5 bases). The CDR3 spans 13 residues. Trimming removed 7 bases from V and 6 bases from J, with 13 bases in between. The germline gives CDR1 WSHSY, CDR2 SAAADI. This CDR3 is CASTGGLGQPQHF. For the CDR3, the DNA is TGCGCCAGCACGGGGGGACTCGGTCAGCCCCAGCATTTT.

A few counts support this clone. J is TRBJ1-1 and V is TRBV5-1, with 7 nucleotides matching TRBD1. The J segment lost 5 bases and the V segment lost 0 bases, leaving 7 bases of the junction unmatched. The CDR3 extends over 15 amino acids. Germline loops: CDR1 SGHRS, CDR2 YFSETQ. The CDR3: CASSLVDRVGTEAFF. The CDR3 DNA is TGCGCCAGCAGCTTGGTAGACAGGGTGGGGACTGAAGCTTTCTTT.

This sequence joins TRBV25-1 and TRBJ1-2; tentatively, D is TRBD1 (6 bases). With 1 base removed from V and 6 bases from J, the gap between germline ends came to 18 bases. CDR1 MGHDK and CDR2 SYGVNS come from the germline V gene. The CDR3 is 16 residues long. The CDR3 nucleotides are TGTGCCAGCAGTGAATCCCGCAGGGGTCCTACTGATGGCTACACCTTC. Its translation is CASSESRRGPTDGYTF.

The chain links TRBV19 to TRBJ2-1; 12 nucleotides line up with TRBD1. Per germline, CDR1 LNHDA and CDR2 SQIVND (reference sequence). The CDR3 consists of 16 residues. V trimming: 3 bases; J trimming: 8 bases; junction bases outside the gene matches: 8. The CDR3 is CASSIAGTGGFDEQFF. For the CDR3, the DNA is TGTGCCAGTAGTATTGCTGGGACAGGGGGCTTCGATGAGCAGTTCTTC.

In nucleotides, the CDR3 is TGTGCCAGTAGTATTCTGGGAGGCGGGGAGCTGTTTTTT. Translated, it gives CASSILGGGELFF. The chain links TRBV19 to TRBJ2-2; tentatively, D is TRBD2 (6 bases). Germline CDR1 is LNHDA and CDR2 is SQIVND (reference sequence). The CDR3 sequence is 13 residues long. V gave up 3 bases and J gave up 7 bases, with 9 bases separating them.

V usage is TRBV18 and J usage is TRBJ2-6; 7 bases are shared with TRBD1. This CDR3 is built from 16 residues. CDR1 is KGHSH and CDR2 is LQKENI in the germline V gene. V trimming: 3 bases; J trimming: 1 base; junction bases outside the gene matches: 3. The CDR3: CASSPGQFSGANVLTF. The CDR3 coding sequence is TGTGCCAGCTCACCGGGACAGTTTTCTGGGGCCAACGTCCTGACTTTC.

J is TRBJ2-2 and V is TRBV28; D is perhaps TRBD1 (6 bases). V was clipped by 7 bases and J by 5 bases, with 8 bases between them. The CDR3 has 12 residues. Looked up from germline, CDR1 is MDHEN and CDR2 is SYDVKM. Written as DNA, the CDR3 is TGTGCCAGCAAGGGGGAAACCGGGGAGCTGTTTTTT. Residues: CASKGETGELFF.

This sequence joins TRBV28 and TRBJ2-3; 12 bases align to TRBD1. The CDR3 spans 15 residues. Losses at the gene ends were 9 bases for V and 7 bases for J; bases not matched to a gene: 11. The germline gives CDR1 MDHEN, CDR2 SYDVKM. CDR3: CASTPGTGGSYTQYF. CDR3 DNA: TGTGCCAGTACGCCCGGGACAGGGGGCTCATATACGCAGTATTTT.

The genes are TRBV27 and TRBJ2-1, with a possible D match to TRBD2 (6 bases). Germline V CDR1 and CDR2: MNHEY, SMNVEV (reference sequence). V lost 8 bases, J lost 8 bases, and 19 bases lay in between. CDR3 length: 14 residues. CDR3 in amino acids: CASGEEGPEDEQFF. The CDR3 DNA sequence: TGTGCCAGCGGAGAGGAGGGCCCGGAGGATGAGCAGTTCTTC.

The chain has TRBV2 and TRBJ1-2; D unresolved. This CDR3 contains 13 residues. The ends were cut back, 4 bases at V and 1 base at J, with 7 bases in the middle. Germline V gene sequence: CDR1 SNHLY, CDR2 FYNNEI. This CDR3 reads CASSGRVNYGYTF. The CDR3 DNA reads TGTGCCAGCAGTGGTCGGGTTAACTATGGCTACACCTTC.

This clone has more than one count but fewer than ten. In DNA, the CDR3 is TGTGCCAGCATCCCTTCAGGCCTTCTCTATGGCTACACCTTC. It is translated as CASIPSGLLYGYTF. The chain joins TRBV2 to TRBJ1-2; D remains unclear. The V gene's germline CDR1 is SNHLY and CDR2 FYNNEI. The length of the CDR3 is 14 residues. V was shortened by 7 bases and J by 4 bases, with 16 bases between the two germline ends.

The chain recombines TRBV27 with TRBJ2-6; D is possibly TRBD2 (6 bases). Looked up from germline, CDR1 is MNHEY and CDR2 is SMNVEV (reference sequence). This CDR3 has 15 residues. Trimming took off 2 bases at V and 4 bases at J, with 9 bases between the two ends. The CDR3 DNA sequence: TGTGCCAGCAGTTTACGGGGGAGCGGGGCCAACGTCCTGACTTTC. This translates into CASSLRGSGANVLTF.

This CDR3 reads CSVTGTSGRAGEQFF. The CDR3 DNA sequence: TGCAGCGTGACCGGGACTAGCGGGAGGGCCGGTGAGCAGTTCTTC. The V and J genes are TRBV29-1 and TRBJ2-1; TRBD2 agrees at 16 bases. V was pared by 6 bases and J by 9 bases, with 8 bases of the junction left unmatched. The CDR3 sequence is 15 residues long. Germline CDR1 SQVTM, CDR2 ANQGSEA.

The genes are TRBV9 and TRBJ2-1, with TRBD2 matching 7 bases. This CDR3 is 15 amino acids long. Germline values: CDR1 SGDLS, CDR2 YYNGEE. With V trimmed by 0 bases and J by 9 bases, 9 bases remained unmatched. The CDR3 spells CASSVAGGGFPEQFF. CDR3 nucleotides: TGTGCCAGCAGCGTAGCGGGAGGAGGGTTTCCTGAGCAGTTCTTC.

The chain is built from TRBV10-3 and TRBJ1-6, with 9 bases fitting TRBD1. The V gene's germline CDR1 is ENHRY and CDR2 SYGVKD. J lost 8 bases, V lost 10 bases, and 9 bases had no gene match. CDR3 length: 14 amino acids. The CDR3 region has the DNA TGTGCCACCAACCCGGGACAGGGTTATTCACCCCTCCACTTT. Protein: CATNPGQGYSPLHF.

The CDR3 loop reads CASSPPGGSRSYEQYF. The CDR3 region has the DNA TGTGCCAGCAGCCCCCCAGGGGGCTCGAGGAGCTACGAGCAGTACTTC. This chain uses TRBV28 with TRBJ2-7; 8 nucleotides agree with TRBD1. The CDR3 covers 16 residues. The V gene's germline CDR1 is MDHEN and CDR2 SYDVKM. Trimming removed 6 bases from V and 3 bases from J; junction bases left unmatched: 13.

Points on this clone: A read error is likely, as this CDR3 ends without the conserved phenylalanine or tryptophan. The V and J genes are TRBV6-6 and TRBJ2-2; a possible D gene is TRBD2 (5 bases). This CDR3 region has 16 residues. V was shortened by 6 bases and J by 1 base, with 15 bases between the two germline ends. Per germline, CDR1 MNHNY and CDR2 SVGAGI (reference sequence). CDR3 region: CASRNMVGENTGELFV. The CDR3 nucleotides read TGTGCCAGCAGAAATATGGTGGGAGAGAACACCGGGGAGCTGTTTGTT.

CDR3 sequence reads: CASSSELNYGYTF. CDR3 nucleotides: TGCGCCAGCAGCTCCGAACTAAACTATGGCTACACCTTC. The chain employs TRBV5-1 and TRBJ1-2; D ambiguous. The CDR3 is 13 residues long. V shed 3 bases and J shed 2 bases, with 8 bases lying between them. Germline loops: CDR1 SGHRS, CDR2 YFSETQ.

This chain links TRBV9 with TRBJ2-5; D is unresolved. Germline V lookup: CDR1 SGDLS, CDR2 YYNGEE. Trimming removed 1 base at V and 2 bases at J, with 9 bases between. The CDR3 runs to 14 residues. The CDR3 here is CASSVSNSQETQYF. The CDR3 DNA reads TGTGCCAGCAGCGTATCGAACAGTCAAGAGACCCAGTACTTC. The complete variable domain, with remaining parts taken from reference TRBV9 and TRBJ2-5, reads DSGVTQTPKHLITATGQRVTLRCSPRSGDLSVYWYQQSLDQGLQFLIQYYNGEERAKGNILERFSAQQFPDLHSELNLSSLELGDSALYFCASSVSNSQETQYFGPGTRLLVL.

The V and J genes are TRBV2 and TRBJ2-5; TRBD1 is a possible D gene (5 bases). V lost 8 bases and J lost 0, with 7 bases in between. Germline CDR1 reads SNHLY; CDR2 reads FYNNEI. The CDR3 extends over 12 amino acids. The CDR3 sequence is CASQGYQETQYF. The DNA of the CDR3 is TGTGCCAGCCAGGGATACCAAGAGACCCAGTACTTC. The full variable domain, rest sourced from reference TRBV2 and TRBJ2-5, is EPEVTQTPSHQVTQMGQEVILRCVPISNHLYFYWYRQILGQKVEFLVSFYNNEISEKSEIFDDQFSVERPDGSNFTLKIRSTKLEDSAMYFCASQGYQETQYFGPGTRLLVL.